The 17 T cell receptor beta chains presented below share a single source sample, sequenced in a study of T cell changes during pregnancy in multiple sclerosis. TCRdb keeps only in-frame clones here, not all; method: immunoSEQ multiplex PCR. Altogether about 36,000 clones are present, roughly 93% being singletons, with the ten largest covering 0.41%. The sample in question was CD4+ T cells from peripheral blood mononuclear cells, obtained in the first trimester of pregnancy. These TCRs come from a female donor with multiple sclerosis, enrolled in a pregnancy study.

The chain couples TRBV7-9 to TRBJ2-2; 8 bases are a match to TRBD1. V gave up 6 bases and J gave up 0 bases; unmatched junction bases: 9. Germline V lookup: CDR1 SEHNR, CDR2 FQNEAQ (reference sequence). This CDR3 contains 17 residues. The CDR3 nucleotides read TGTGCCAGCAGGAAAACCCGGACAGGGACGAACACCGGGGAGCTGTTTTTT. Translating gives CASRKTRTGTNTGELFF. Together with reference TRBV7-9 and TRBJ2-2, the CDR3 gives the full variable domain: DTGVSQNPRHKITKRGQNVTFRCDPISEHNRLYWYRQTLGQGPEFLTYFQNEAQLEKSRLLSDRFSAERPKGSFSTLEIQRTEQGDSAMYLCASRKTRTGTNTGELFFGEGSRLTVL.

The V call is TRBV7-2, the J call TRBJ1-5; 8 bases line up with TRBD1. Losses at the gene ends were 5 bases for V and 3 bases for J; bases not matched to a gene: 15. CDR1 and CDR2 from the germline V gene are SGHTA and FQGNSA. CDR3 size: 18 residues. CDR3 sequence: CASSNYLPGQAFNQPQHF. DNA of the CDR3: TGTGCCAGCAGCAACTACCTGCCGGGACAGGCTTTCAATCAGCCCCAGCATTTT.

This clone was recorded a few times. The chain links TRBV5-1 to TRBJ1-3; maybe TRBD1 (6 bases). V shed 7 bases and J shed 4 bases, with 6 bases lying between them. Per the germline V gene, CDR1 is SGHRS and CDR2 is YFSETQ. The CDR3 contains 11 residues. The CDR3 reads CASGTGNTIYF. As DNA, the CDR3 is TGCGCCAGCGGGACAGGAAACACCATATATTTT.

About this clone itself: Other nucleotide sequences from this sample produce the same CDR3. The chain recombines TRBV7-3 with TRBJ2-3; no reliable D call. Per the germline V gene, CDR1 is SGHTA and CDR2 is FQGTGA. Trimming left V 0 bases short and J 0 bases short, with 4 bases between. This CDR3 has 14 residues. Written as DNA, the CDR3 is TGTGCCAGCAGCTTAACCGGGAGCACAGATACGCAGTATTTT. Its translation: CASSLTGSTDTQYF.

V and J are TRBV5-1 and TRBJ1-2; no clear D gene. Per germline, CDR1 SGHRS and CDR2 YFSETQ. The V end lost 7 bases, the J end lost 5 bases, and 24 bases lay between the germline ends. The CDR3 length is 16 residues. The CDR3 DNA reads as TGCGCCAGCCGGGAGGGAGTACACTTAGGTGATTATGGCTACACCTTC. Its protein product is CASREGVHLGDYGYTF.

V is TRBV7-2 and J is TRBJ2-3; D not certain. The CDR3 length is 12 residues. CDR1 SGHTA and CDR2 FQGNSA come from the germline V gene. Trimming shortened V by 6 bases and J by 4 bases, and 8 bases separated the two germline ends. The CDR3 DNA reads TGTGCCAGCAGTTCCCCCGCAGATACGCAGTATTTT. It specifies CASSSPADTQYF.

The chain recombines TRBV28 with TRBJ1-1; D may be TRBD1 (6 bases). The length of the CDR3 is 15 residues. Deletions cut 5 bases from V and 1 base from J, with 14 bases between. Germline CDR1 MDHEN, CDR2 SYDVKM. The CDR3 spells CASSPLTGRNTEAFF. The CDR3 DNA reads TGTGCCAGCAGTCCGTTGACAGGAAGGAACACTGAAGCTTTCTTT.

This sequence joins TRBV4-3 and TRBJ2-6; D might be TRBD2 (5 bases). The CDR3 spans 16 residues. The V gene lost 4 bases and the J gene lost 0 bases, with 10 bases spanning the gap. Looked up from germline, CDR1 is LGHNA and CDR2 is YSLEER. CDR3 residues: CASSPGLRSGANVLTF. The CDR3 nucleotides read TGCGCCAGCAGCCCAGGACTCCGCTCTGGGGCCAACGTCCTGACTTTC.

The CDR3 here is CASSLLAGIANTGELFF. CDR3 in DNA: TGTGCCAGCAGTTTGCTCGCAGGGATCGCGAACACCGGGGAGCTGTTTTTT. The chain uses TRBV27 and TRBJ2-2; tentatively, D is TRBD1 (5 bases). Trimming left V 3 bases short and J 0 bases short, with 14 bases between. Per germline, CDR1 MNHEY and CDR2 SMNVEV (reference sequence). The CDR3 is made up of 17 amino acids.

This rearrangement joins TRBV5-5 to TRBJ1-4; D is ambiguous. Trimming removed 2 bases at V and 5 bases at J, with 16 bases between. The CDR3 consists of 16 residues. From germline, CDR1 is SGHKS and CDR2 YYEKEE (reference sequence). CDR3 protein: CASSLLSVGGNEKLFF. The DNA for the CDR3 is TGTGCCAGCAGCTTATTAAGTGTCGGCGGGAATGAAAAACTGTTTTTT.

The genes are TRBV4-3 and TRBJ2-7; tentatively, D is TRBD2 (7 bases). The germline CDR1 and CDR2 sequences are LGHNA and YSLEER. The CDR3 is 15 residues long. V was pared by 0 bases and J by 2 bases, with 11 bases between. The CDR3: CASSQESGGAYEQYF. CDR3 DNA: TGCGCCAGCAGCCAAGAATCGGGGGGCGCCTACGAGCAGTACTTC.

CDR3 residues: CASSAAKLAGKNIQYF. CDR3 nucleotides: TGTGCCAGCAGTGCGGCCAAACTAGCGGGGAAAAACATTCAGTACTTC. V is TRBV6-1 and J is TRBJ2-4; 10 bases map to TRBD2. J gave up 4 bases and V 4 bases, and 7 bases lay outside the gene matches. The CDR3 is 16 amino acids. CDR1 MNHNS and CDR2 SASEGT come from the germline V gene.

This clone was picked up a small number of times. The chain's CDR3 is CASSPLVQGEAFF. In nucleotides, the CDR3 is TGTGCCAGCAGCCCTCTGGTCCAGGGAGAAGCTTTCTTT. The gene calls are TRBV5-8 and TRBJ1-1; D is possibly TRBD1 (5 bases). The CDR3 runs 13 residues. V lost 4 bases to trimming and J lost 8 bases, with 15 bases between them. Germline CDR1 is SGHTS and CDR2 is YDEGEE.

V usage is TRBV21-1 and J usage is TRBJ2-3; the table gives TRBD2 as D, unverified against the DNA. TRBV21-1 is noted as a pseudogene. The CDR3 has 14 residues. The CDR3: CASSTGGSADTQYF. As DNA, the CDR3 is TGTGCCAGCAGCACGGGGGGCAGCGCAGATACGCAGTATTTT.

This chain links TRBV5-1 with TRBJ2-7; 10 nucleotides agree with TRBD1. Germline V gene sequence: CDR1 SGHRS, CDR2 YFSETQ. The CDR3 is 17 residues long. Trimming at V came to 4 bases and at J to 5 bases, leaving 15 bases not matched to a gene. CDR3 amino acids: CASSPGTGAAGLHEQYF. The CDR3 DNA reads TGCGCCAGCAGCCCCGGGACAGGGGCCGCCGGTTTGCACGAGCAGTACTTC.

The chain uses TRBV2 and TRBJ2-7; unclear D gene. V shed 8 bases and J shed 5 bases, with 10 bases lying between them. The CDR3 consists of 11 residues. Germline V CDR1 and CDR2: SNHLY, FYNNEI. CDR3 loop: CASSFPDEQYF. CDR3 DNA: TGTGCCAGCTCGTTTCCGGACGAGCAGTACTTC.

This rearrangement joins TRBV6-6 to TRBJ2-7; TRBD1 might be the D (6 bases). Trimming stripped 0 bases from V and 12 bases from J, with 15 bases between. Germline V gene data show CDR1 as MNHNY and CDR2 as SVGAGI (reference sequence). The length of the CDR3 is 13 residues. As DNA, the CDR3 is TGTGCCAGCAGTTACTCGGAAGGGGGTACGATGTACTTC. Amino acid sequence: CASSYSEGGTMYF.